The entry below gives a single TCR beta chain sequence along with its context. Antigen: not known. This CDR3 has 15 amino acids. Germline values: CDR1 ENHRY, CDR2 SYGVKD. Trimming at V came to 6 bases and at J to 7 bases, leaving 11 bases not matched to a gene. Cultured CD4+ T cells had their DNA profiled by the Oncomine TCR Beta short-read assay. A single record per CDR3 protein comes from TCRdb applying MiXCR to the PCR reads. The data contain roughly 16,000 distinct CDR3 sequences, around 48% of them seen just once; the ten biggest clones take up roughly 12%. These data come from a study of vaccination and CD4 T cells after COVID-19. Treatment described: 10-day PBMC culture with coronavirus spike peptide pools or control peptides (ViraFEST assay).

V usage is TRBV10-3 and J usage is TRBJ2-1, with 8 bases aligning to TRBD1. The receptor was derived from a human donor who had recovered from COVID-19. Sequencing was carried out using CD4+ T cells from blood, cultured in vitro. As DNA, the CDR3 is TGTGCCATCAGAGGACAGGGAGAGGTGTGGAATGAGCAGTTCTTC. Protein: CAIRGQGEVWNEQFF.